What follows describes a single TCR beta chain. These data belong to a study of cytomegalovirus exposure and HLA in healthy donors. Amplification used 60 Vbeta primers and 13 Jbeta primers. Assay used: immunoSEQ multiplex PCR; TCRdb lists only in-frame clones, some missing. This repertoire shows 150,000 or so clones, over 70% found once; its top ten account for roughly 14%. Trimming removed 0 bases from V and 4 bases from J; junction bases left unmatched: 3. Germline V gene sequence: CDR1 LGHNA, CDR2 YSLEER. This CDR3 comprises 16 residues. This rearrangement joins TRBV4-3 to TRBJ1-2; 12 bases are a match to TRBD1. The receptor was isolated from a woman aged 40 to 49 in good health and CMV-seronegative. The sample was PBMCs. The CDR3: CASSQDPGQGAYGYTF. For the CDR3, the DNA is TGCGCCAGCAGCCAAGATCCGGGACAGGGGGCCTATGGCTACACCTTC.